This is a list of T cell receptor beta chains from one sample in a study of blood T cell repertoires in COVID-19. The repertoire was sequenced with immunoSEQ multiplex PCR; TCRdb's copy has only in-frame clones and lacks some. The sample records roughly 300,000 clones, 85% to 90% being singletons. Input material: PBMCs or T cells enriched from blood (not recorded which). The receptors stem from a man aged 25-45 years who had recovered from COVID-19. CDR3s include the opening cysteine and the closing phenylalanine or tryptophan. The order of the fields is V gene, J gene, clone size, D gene, CDR3 DNA, CDR3 protein. The D gene is left open where the match is weak. Some rows have no size entry. The others give once, few or many, or a class for an expanded clone.

V: TRBV5-1
J: TRBJ1-1
size: .
D: .
DNA: TGCGCCAGCAGCCAGACTACAGGGTACGCTGAAGCTTTCTTT
CDR3: CASSQTTGYAEAFF

V: TRBV7-4
J: TRBJ2-7
size: .
D: TRBD2
DNA: TGTGCCAGCAGCTTCGGACTAGCGGGGCACTACGAGCAGTACTTC
CDR3: CASSFGLAGHYEQYF

V: TRBV9
J: TRBJ2-7
size: .
D: TRBD2
DNA: TGTGCCAGCAGCGTAGATAGCGGGAGCTCCTACGAGCAGTACTTC
CDR3: CASSVDSGSSYEQYF

V: TRBV5-1
J: TRBJ1-1
size: .
D: .
DNA: TGCGCCAGCAACCCGGTCTTGGGCGTGAACACTGAAGCTTTCTTT
CDR3: CASNPVLGVNTEAFF

V: TRBV19
J: TRBJ1-3
size: .
D: .
DNA: TGTCCTCGGAGGGGAGCAATCTCTGGAAACACCATATATTTT
CDR3: CPRRGAISGNTIYF

V: TRBV4-1
J: TRBJ2-1
size: .
D: TRBD2
DNA: TGCGCCAGCAGCCAAGTTCTGGCGGGGGGGCCCTACAATGAGCAGTTCTTC
CDR3: CASSQVLAGGPYNEQFF

V: TRBV7-2
J: TRBJ2-1
size: .
D: TRBD2
DNA: TGTGCCAGCAGCTTAGCGCTAGCGGGAGGGACCTACAATGAGCAGTTCTTC
CDR3: CASSLALAGGTYNEQFF

V: TRBV4-2
J: TRBJ2-3
size: .
D: TRBD2
DNA: TGTGCCAGCAGCCAAGAGGGTAGCGGGAGTGCGGCAGATACGCAGTATTTT
CDR3: CASSQEGSGSAADTQYF

V: TRBV7-2
J: TRBJ2-1
size: few
D: .
DNA: TGTGCCAGCAGCTTCCGTCGGGTCGGCGGGGGCGAGCAGTTCTTC
CDR3: CASSFRRVGGGEQFF

V: TRBV12-5
J: TRBJ1-1
size: .
D: TRBD1
DNA: TGTGCTAGTGGGTTGACAGGGTCAAGCATTGAAGCTTTCTTT
CDR3: CASGLTGSSIEAFF

V: TRBV11-2
J: TRBJ2-5
size: .
D: .
DNA: TGTGCCAGCAGCGGCCATACAGGGTCGCTCCAAGAGACCCAGTACTTC
CDR3: CASSGHTGSLQETQYF

V: TRBV10-3
J: TRBJ2-3
size: .
D: .
DNA: TGTGCCATCAGTGGAGGGGGGGACACCACAGATACGCAGTATTTT
CDR3: CAISGGGDTTDTQYF

V: TRBV3-1/TRBV3-2
J: TRBJ1-1
size: .
D: TRBD1
DNA: TGTGCCAGCAGCCAAGATGCGGGACAGGGGCCACTTGAAGCTTTCTTT
CDR3: CASSQDAGQGPLEAFF

V: TRBV5-1
J: TRBJ2-7
size: .
D: .
DNA: TGCGCCAGCAGCTTGGGGAGGGGATCCCCCTACGAGCAGTACTTC
CDR3: CASSLGRGSPYEQYF

V: TRBV9
J: TRBJ1-4
size: .
D: TRBD1
DNA: TGTGCCAGCAGCGTAGGAGGGGGCTGGGATGAAAAACTGTTTTTT
CDR3: CASSVGGGWDEKLFF

V: TRBV7-2
J: TRBJ1-4
size: .
D: TRBD1
DNA: TGTGCCAGCAGCTACAGGGGAGTGGGTGAAAAACTGTTTTTT
CDR3: CASSYRGVGEKLFF

V: TRBV19
J: TRBJ1-5
size: .
D: .
DNA: TGTGCCAGTACTTCACAGGGTTATGGTCAGCCCCAGCATTTT
CDR3: CASTSQGYGQPQHF

V: TRBV30
J: TRBJ1-4
size: .
D: TRBD1
DNA: TGTGCCTGGAGTGAAGGGACAGCAGTGTTTTTT
CDR3: CAWSEGTAVFF

V: TRBV7-9
J: TRBJ1-6
size: .
D: TRBD1
DNA: TGTGCCAGCAGCTTAGACCGCGGGACAGGACAATCACCCCTCCACTTT
CDR3: CASSLDRGTGQSPLHF

V: TRBV12-3/TRBV12-4
J: TRBJ1-1
size: .
D: .
DNA: TGTGCCAGCAGCCCCGGACAGAACACTGAAGCTTTCTTT
CDR3: CASSPGQNTEAFF

V: TRBV6-5
J: TRBJ2-2
size: .
D: .
DNA: TGTGCCAGCAGTTACTCGGGGACAAGTAACACCGGGGAGCTGTTTTTT
CDR3: CASSYSGTSNTGELFF

V: TRBV9
J: TRBJ2-7
size: .
D: TRBD1
DNA: TGTGCCAGCAGCGTAGCCGTAGGGGGCGGCTACGAGCAGTACTTC
CDR3: CASSVAVGGGYEQYF

V: TRBV7-9
J: TRBJ1-5
size: .
D: .
DNA: TGTGCCAGCAGCTTGAGGGTAAAAAATCAGCCCCAGCATTTT
CDR3: CASSLRVKNQPQHF